A selection of T cell receptor beta chains follows, all from one sample in a study of blood T cell repertoires in COVID-19. Data came from immunoSEQ multiplex PCR; TCRdb stores just in-frame clones and leaves some out. The sample holds about 190,000 clones, 70% to 85% seen once. Sequencing was done on a sample of peripheral blood. The receptors derive from a woman in her twenties or thirties with acute or convalescent COVID-19. The conserved cysteine and the conserved F or W are not part of the CDR3 here. Each record gives: V gene, J gene, D gene, CDR3 protein. A D gene is named only where the DNA matches it firmly.

v_gene: TRBV28; j_gene: TRBJ1-3; d_gene: .; CDR3aa: ASSSTSTASGNTIY
v_gene: TRBV30; j_gene: TRBJ1-2; d_gene: .; CDR3aa: AWTQAYGYT
v_gene: TRBV4-1; j_gene: TRBJ1-1; d_gene: .; CDR3aa: ASSQDTALGRSEAF
v_gene: TRBV5-8; j_gene: TRBJ1-5; d_gene: TRBD1; CDR3aa: ASGTVYNQPQH
v_gene: TRBV27; j_gene: TRBJ1-5; d_gene: .; CDR3aa: ASWGGVLSNQPQH
v_gene: TRBV5-5; j_gene: TRBJ2-7; d_gene: .; CDR3aa: ASSLGGVYEQY
v_gene: TRBV7-2; j_gene: TRBJ2-7; d_gene: .; CDR3aa: ASSLSGTGITYEQY
v_gene: TRBV5-6; j_gene: TRBJ2-7; d_gene: TRBD1; CDR3aa: ASSFPTGGYEQY
v_gene: TRBV27; j_gene: TRBJ1-1; d_gene: TRBD1; CDR3aa: ASSAPGQNKAF
v_gene: TRBV30; j_gene: TRBJ1-6; d_gene: .; CDR3aa: AWSGGSPLH
v_gene: TRBV6-4; j_gene: TRBJ2-3; d_gene: TRBD2; CDR3aa: ASSDLAGGTDTQY
v_gene: TRBV5-1; j_gene: TRBJ2-3; d_gene: TRBD2; CDR3aa: ASSLDMTSGYTDTQY
v_gene: TRBV19; j_gene: TRBJ1-1; d_gene: .; CDR3aa: ASSVGGITEAF
v_gene: TRBV7-9; j_gene: TRBJ1-5; d_gene: TRBD1; CDR3aa: ASSWTGSNQPQH
v_gene: TRBV5-8; j_gene: TRBJ1-2; d_gene: .; CDR3aa: ASSLYGGGYT